The 31 T cell receptor beta chains given below trace back to one sample, sequenced in a study of blood T cell repertoires in COVID-19. The protocol was immunoSEQ multiplex PCR, while the TCRdb copy is restricted to in-frame clones and leaves out a portion. The table lists about 78,000 clones, about 83% of them singletons. The source material was peripheral blood. The receptors stem from a man aged 45-65 years with acute or convalescent COVID-19.

This clone occurred a few times. CDR3 in DNA: TGTGCCAGCAGCTCGACAGGGGGGAACACTGAAGCTTTCTTT. It specifies CASSSTGGNTEAFF. The V and J genes are TRBV11-2 and TRBJ1-1; 9 bases agree with TRBD1. Germline V gene sequence: CDR1 SGHAT, CDR2 FQNNGV. The CDR3 loop spans 14 amino acids. V shed 4 bases and J 1 base; nucleotides not matched to a gene: 1. Using reference TRBV11-2 and TRBJ1-1 for the parts outside the CDR3, the full variable domain is EAGVAQSPRYKIIEKRQSVAFWCNPISGHATLYWYQQILGQGPKLLIQFQNNGVVDDSQLPKDRFSAERLKGVDSTLKIQPAKLEDSAVYLCASSSTGGNTEAFFGQGTRLTVV.

The chain employs TRBV3-1 (or the pseudogene TRBV3-2) and TRBJ1-5, with D possibly being TRBD1 (5 bases). Germline values: CDR1 LGHDT, CDR2 YNNKEL (reference sequence). Trimming pared 3 bases from V and 0 bases from J, leaving 21 bases between. The length of the CDR3 is 19 residues. The CDR3 here is CASSHKEGVTLYSNQPQHF. The CDR3, as DNA: TGTGCCAGCAGCCATAAAGAAGGGGTGACACTTTATAGCAATCAGCCCCAGCATTTT.

The CDR3 loop is CAWIPKGAGGYTF. Here the CDR3 DNA reads TGTGCCTGGATCCCCAAGGGGGCGGGGGGCTACACCTTC. V is TRBV30 and J is TRBJ1-2, with 7 positions matching TRBD1. The CDR3 spans 13 residues. Losses at the gene ends were 4 bases for V and 8 bases for J; bases not matched to a gene: 10. The germline V gene encodes CDR1 GTSNPN and CDR2 SVGIG (reference sequence).

This rearrangement joins TRBV23-1 to TRBJ2-7; 9 bases line up with TRBD1. TRBV23-1 is noted as an ORF with a role that remains uncertain. The ends lost 8 bases at V and 4 bases at J; junction bases unmatched: 9. The CDR3 loop spans 14 amino acids. CDR3 nucleotide sequence: TGCGCCAGCCGGGACAGGGCTGGACTGTACGAGCAGTACTTC. Translating gives CASRDRAGLYEQYF.

The genes are TRBV7-9 and TRBJ2-5; 9 nucleotides align to TRBD1. Germline V lookup: CDR1 SEHNR, CDR2 FQNEAQ (reference sequence). J was trimmed by 5 bases and V by 2 bases; bases with no gene match: 18. CDR3 length: 19 amino acids. The CDR3: CASSLNPLVRGTGRETQYF. The CDR3 DNA is TGTGCCAGCAGCTTAAATCCTCTTGTTCGTGGGACAGGGAGGGAGACCCAGTACTTC.

The chain carries TRBV7-8 and TRBJ1-5; 8 bases are shared with TRBD1. The CDR3 length is 15 residues. V gave up 2 bases and J gave up 7 bases; unmatched junction bases: 7. The germline gives CDR1 SGHVS, CDR2 FQNEAQ. The CDR3: CASSLRGQGGQPQHF. The DNA for the CDR3 is TGTGCCAGCAGCTTACGTGGACAGGGAGGACAGCCCCAGCATTTT.

The rearrangement joins TRBV7-8 to TRBJ2-7; a weak D match, TRBD2 (6 bases). V lost 6 bases, J lost 5 bases, and 17 bases lay in between. In germline, CDR1 is SGHVS, CDR2 FQNEAQ. The CDR3 consists of 14 residues. CDR3 in amino acids: CASSLAGGRHEQYF. Written as DNA, the CDR3 is TGTGCCAGCAGTCTAGCAGGAGGGCGGCACGAGCAGTACTTC.

The chain has TRBV7-9 and TRBJ2-1, with TRBD1 matching 8 bases. From germline, CDR1 is SEHNR and CDR2 FQNEAQ (reference sequence). This CDR3 comprises 14 residues. V lost 4 bases, J lost 8 bases, and 7 bases stayed unmatched. CDR3 DNA sequence: TGTGCCAGCAGCTCCCCGACAGGGGCGGATGAGCAGTTCTTC. As protein: CASSSPTGADEQFF.

This chain connects TRBV3-1 (or the pseudogene TRBV3-2) to TRBJ2-5; no clear D. Germline values: CDR1 LGHDT, CDR2 YNNKEL (reference sequence). The CDR3 extends over 13 amino acids. The V end lost 4 bases, the J end lost 5 bases, and 11 bases lay between the germline ends. CDR3 coding DNA: TGTGCCAGCAGCCGAGGCGCGTCGGAGACCCAGTACTTC. It yields the protein CASSRGASETQYF.

The chain couples TRBV7-2 to TRBJ2-1; 10 nucleotides match TRBD1. Trimming at V came to 5 bases and at J to 5 bases, leaving 9 bases not matched to a gene. CDR1 is SGHTA, CDR2 FQGNSA, per germline. The CDR3 runs to 16 residues. The CDR3 loop is CASSHPWDRGHNEQFF. The CDR3 nucleotides are TGTGCCAGCAGCCACCCGTGGGACAGGGGTCACAATGAGCAGTTCTTC.

CDR3 coding DNA: TGTGCCAGCAGCTTAGGACTAGCAGATACGCAGTATTTT. Protein sequence: CASSLGLADTQYF. The rearrangement uses TRBV11-3 and TRBJ2-3, with D possibly TRBD2 on 6 matching bases. CDR3 length equals 13 residues. V lost 1 base, J lost 4 bases, and 6 bases lay in between. Germline lookup yields CDR1 SGHNT and CDR2 YENEEA. The full variable domain, completed using reference TRBV11-3 and TRBJ2-3, is EAGVVQSPRYKIIEKKQPVAFWCNPISGHNTLYWYLQNLGQGPELLIRYENEEAVDDSQLPKDRFSAERLKGVDSTLKIQPAELGDSAVYLCASSLGLADTQYFGPGTRLTVL.

This clone was seen once. The chain uses TRBV7-2 and TRBJ2-5, with TRBD1 matching over 10 bases. The germline V gene has CDR1 SGHTA and CDR2 FQGNSA. The CDR3 covers 15 residues. Trimming took 3 bases from V and 5 from J; bases not matched to a gene: 6. In nucleotides, the CDR3 is TGTGCCAGCAGCTTCGACAGGGGGCGCGGTGAGACCCAGTACTTC. Residues: CASSFDRGRGETQYF.

This clone was detected only a few times. The chain is built from TRBV7-2 and TRBJ1-1, with unresolved D. The CDR3 extends over 13 amino acids. V was pared by 5 bases and J by 2 bases, with 9 bases between. The germline gives CDR1 SGHTA, CDR2 FQGNSA. The CDR3 DNA reads TGTGCCAGCAGCCGGACTGGTAACACTGAAGCTTTCTTT. Translating gives CASSRTGNTEAFF.

The J gene is TRBJ1-2, the V gene TRBV12-5; 10 nucleotides agree with TRBD1. V trimming: 5 bases; J trimming: 1 base; junction bases outside the gene matches: 7. The CDR3 has 16 amino acids. Per germline, CDR1 LGHNT and CDR2 FRNRAP. Here the CDR3 reads CASGTGQGVYNYGYTF. CDR3 nucleotide sequence: TGTGCTAGTGGTACTGGACAGGGGGTGTATAACTATGGCTACACCTTC.

The chain is built from TRBV9 and TRBJ1-2; 9 bases line up with TRBD1. Germline V lookup: CDR1 SGDLS, CDR2 YYNGEE. J was trimmed by 4 bases and V by 3 bases; bases with no gene match: 13. This CDR3 contains 17 residues. Here the CDR3 reads CASSEDRGIPYGYGYTF. The CDR3 DNA sequence: TGTGCCAGCAGCGAGGACAGGGGTATCCCTTATGGCTATGGCTACACCTTC.

This chain uses TRBV27 with TRBJ1-2; D uncertain. Trimming shortened V by 4 bases and J by 2 bases, and 8 bases separated the two germline ends. The CDR3 extends over 13 amino acids. Looked up from germline, CDR1 is MNHEY and CDR2 is SMNVEV (reference sequence). CDR3 residues: CASSSQENYGYTF. The CDR3 region has the DNA TGTGCCAGCAGTTCGCAGGAAAACTATGGCTACACCTTC.

The gene calls are TRBV5-1 and TRBJ2-3, with no clear D. The CDR3 has 13 residues. V was trimmed by 2 bases and J by 4 bases, leaving 8 bases between them. CDR1 is SGHRS, CDR2 YFSETQ, per germline. Written as DNA, the CDR3 is TGCGCCAGCAGCTTAGACCAGGCAGATACGCAGTATTTT. Translating gives CASSLDQADTQYF.

J is TRBJ1-3 and V is TRBV7-9; 7 nucleotides agree with TRBD1. The germline CDR1 and CDR2 sequences are SEHNR and FQNEAQ (reference sequence). The length of the CDR3 is 17 residues. V shed 3 bases, J shed 6 bases, and the junction held 14 bases outside the gene matches. For the CDR3, the DNA is TGTGCCAGCAGCTTCACGAGACAGGGAGCCTTGTTAAACACCATATATTTT. This translates into CASSFTRQGALLNTIYF. Drawing the rest from reference TRBV7-9 and TRBJ1-3, the complete variable domain is DTGVSQNPRHKITKRGQNVTFRCDPISEHNRLYWYRQTLGQGPEFLTYFQNEAQLEKSRLLSDRFSAERPKGSFSTLEIQRTEQGDSAMYLCASSFTRQGALLNTIYFGEGSWLTVV.

The rearrangement uses TRBV27 and TRBJ1-1; TRBD1 agrees at 9 bases. This CDR3 region has 15 residues. In germline, CDR1 is MNHEY, CDR2 SMNVEV (reference sequence). V shed 6 bases and J 5 bases; nucleotides not matched to a gene: 10. The CDR3 sequence is CASRSPGQGNTEAFF. In nucleotides, the CDR3 is TGTGCCAGCAGGTCTCCGGGACAGGGAAATACTGAAGCTTTCTTT.

DNA of the CDR3: TGTGCCAGCAGCGCTTTTAGCGGGGGGAGAAATGAGCAGTTCTTC. It yields the protein CASSAFSGGRNEQFF. V is TRBV9 and J is TRBJ2-1, with TRBD2 identical over 10 bases. The V gene's germline CDR1 is SGDLS and CDR2 YYNGEE. The CDR3 extends over 15 amino acids. V trimming: 3 bases; J trimming: 7 bases; junction bases outside the gene matches: 7.

The gene calls are TRBV9 and TRBJ2-1; D is undetermined. Germline V gene data show CDR1 as SGDLS and CDR2 as YYNGEE. The ends were cut back, 2 bases at V and 1 base at J, with 10 bases in the middle. This CDR3 contains 15 residues. The CDR3 loop is CASSVTTGSYNEQFF. For the CDR3, the DNA is TGTGCCAGCAGCGTTACGACTGGTTCCTACAATGAGCAGTTCTTC.

This rearrangement joins TRBV15 to TRBJ1-2; D unclear. The germline CDR1 and CDR2 sequences are LNHNV and YYDKDF (reference sequence). With 3 bases removed from V and 7 bases from J, the gap between germline ends came to 6 bases. This CDR3 is 11 amino acids long. For the CDR3, the DNA is TGTGCCACCAGCAGCTATCTTGGCTACACCTTC. As protein: CATSSYLGYTF.

The CDR3 is CASSTGGPYGYTF. CDR3 coding DNA: TGTGCCAGCAGTACAGGGGGCCCCTATGGCTACACCTTC. The V call is TRBV12-3 or TRBV12-4, the J call TRBJ1-2; 9 bases agree with TRBD1. Trimming cost V 5 bases and J 4 bases; bases outside gene matches: 2. This CDR3 is 13 amino acids long.

The V gene is TRBV27, the J gene TRBJ1-1; TRBD1 agrees at 7 bases. The CDR3 covers 14 residues. CDR1 is MNHEY and CDR2 is SMNVEV in the germline V gene (reference sequence). With 2 bases clipped from V and 2 bases from J, the junction kept 2 bases outside the gene matches. CDR3 DNA: TGTGCCAGCAGTTTACGGGACAGTAACACTGAAGCTTTCTTT. This translates into CASSLRDSNTEAFF.

The J gene is TRBJ1-3, the V gene TRBV30; a possible D gene is TRBD1 (6 bases). With 7 bases removed from V and 1 base from J, the gap between germline ends came to 11 bases. Germline-derived CDR1 and CDR2 are GTSNPN and SVGIG (reference sequence). The CDR3 runs 13 residues. The CDR3 DNA reads as TGTGCCTTGGCAGGGGCTTCTGGAAACACCATATATTTT. It specifies CALAGASGNTIYF.

This clone was detected a few times. The chain employs TRBV7-9 and TRBJ1-1; tentative D call: TRBD1 (5 bases). V was trimmed by 3 bases and J by 0 bases, leaving 8 bases between them. In germline, CDR1 is SEHNR, CDR2 FQNEAQ (reference sequence). The CDR3 runs 14 residues. The CDR3 loop reads CASSFLGVNTEAFF. As DNA, the CDR3 is TGTGCCAGCAGCTTCTTAGGGGTGAACACTGAAGCTTTCTTT.

The J gene is TRBJ2-7, the V gene TRBV7-9; perhaps TRBD1 as D (6 bases). Trimming stripped 4 bases from V and 5 bases from J, with 18 bases between. This CDR3 comprises 15 residues. Germline V CDR1 and CDR2: SEHNR, FQNEAQ (reference sequence). The CDR3 DNA reads TGTGCCAGCAGCTCCATAGGGGGTAAGGGCCACGAGCAGTACTTC. It is translated as CASSSIGGKGHEQYF.

This clone was seen once. The rearrangement links TRBV30 to TRBJ2-1; D gene unclear. The CDR3 extends over 14 amino acids. CDR1 GTSNPN and CDR2 SVGIG come from the germline V gene (reference sequence). Trimming left V 0 bases short and J 8 bases short, with 14 bases between. CDR3 protein: CAWSVSVIIDEQFF. The DNA for the CDR3 is TGTGCCTGGAGTGTAAGCGTGATCATCGATGAGCAGTTCTTC.

The CDR3 reads CACSTGLGADTQYF. CDR3 sequence (DNA): TGTGCCTGCTCGACAGGGCTTGGGGCAGATACGCAGTATTTT. The rearrangement uses TRBV30 and TRBJ2-3; 7 nucleotides align to TRBD1. This CDR3 contains 14 residues. J was trimmed by 4 bases and V by 6 bases; bases with no gene match: 10. Germline V lookup: CDR1 GTSNPN, CDR2 SVGIG (reference sequence).

This clone was counted between two and nine times. This chain connects TRBV3-1 (or the pseudogene TRBV3-2) to TRBJ2-7, with D hard to call. The CDR3 totals 12 residues. With 3 bases removed from V and 4 bases from J, the gap between germline ends came to 7 bases. CDR1 LGHDT and CDR2 YNNKEL come from the germline V gene (reference sequence). CDR3 DNA: TGTGCCAGCAGCCACACAGCTTACGAGCAGTACTTC. Its translation is CASSHTAYEQYF.

This chain uses TRBV19 with TRBJ2-3; possible D gene TRBD1, 7 bases. Per germline, CDR1 LNHDA and CDR2 SQIVND (reference sequence). Trimming left V 3 bases short and J 4 bases short, with 14 bases between. The CDR3 runs to 15 residues. The CDR3 bases are TGTGCCAGTAGTATTCAGGGGGGCTCTGCAGATACGCAGTATTTT. The encoded protein is CASSIQGGSADTQYF.